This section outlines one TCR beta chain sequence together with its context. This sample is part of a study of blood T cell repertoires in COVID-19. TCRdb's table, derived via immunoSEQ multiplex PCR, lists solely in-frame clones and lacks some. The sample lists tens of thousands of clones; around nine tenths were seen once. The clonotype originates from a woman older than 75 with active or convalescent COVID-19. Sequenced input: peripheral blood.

CDR3 sequence: CASSYSGGGTQPQHF. The CDR3 DNA sequence: TGTGCCAGCAGTTACTCGGGGGGGGGAACTCAGCCCCAGCATTTT. The J gene is TRBJ1-5, the V gene TRBV6-2 or TRBV6-3, with TRBD1 as a possible D gene (5 bases). The CDR3 is made up of 15 amino acids. The germline V gene has CDR1 MNHEY and CDR2 SVGEGT. Between the trimmed V and J ends, which lost 0 bases and 6 bases, there was a span of 12 bases.